The sequence of this T cell receptor beta chain was determined in a study of CD8 T cells in ankylosing spondylitis. General observations from the study: There was reportedly significant enrichment of clones that were disease-linked in matched ankylosing spondylitis synovial fluid. A subset of motif variants has previously been described in the synovial fluid and blood of reactive arthritis. Within ankylosing spondylitis blood, a TCR beta motif made up of eight highly homologous variants appeared to be characteristic.

Germline V gene lookup returns CDR1 SQVTM and CDR2 ANQGSEA. The CDR3 has 11 amino acids. Trimming stripped 5 bases from V and 4 bases from J, with 8 bases between. Libraries of TCR beta came from quantitative 5'-RACE with molecular barcodes. MiXCR was run by TCRdb on the 5' RACE reads, yielding one entry per CDR3 protein. The table lists approximately 35,000 distinct CDR3 sequences, over 10% of them singletons, with 32% in the top ten. The sample holds many counts of this clonotype. Antigen unknown. This receptor was taken from a male donor with ankylosing spondylitis. Input material: synovial fluid, either unsorted or a sorted T cell fraction (not recorded which). The chain recombines TRBV29-1 with TRBJ1-2; D unresolved. CDR3 amino acids: CSVNGIYGYTF. Here the CDR3 DNA reads TGCAGCGTTAACGGAATCTATGGCTACACCTTC.